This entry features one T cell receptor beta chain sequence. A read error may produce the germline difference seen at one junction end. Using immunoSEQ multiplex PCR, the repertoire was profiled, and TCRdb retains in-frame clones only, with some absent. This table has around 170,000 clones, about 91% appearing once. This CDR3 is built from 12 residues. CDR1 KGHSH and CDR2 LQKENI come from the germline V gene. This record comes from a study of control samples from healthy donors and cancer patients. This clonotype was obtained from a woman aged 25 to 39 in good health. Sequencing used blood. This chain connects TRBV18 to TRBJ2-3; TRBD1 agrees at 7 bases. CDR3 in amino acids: CASSRGQAEGCF. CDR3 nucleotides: TGTGCCAGCTCACGAGGACAGGCCGAAGGGTGTTTT.